The sequence of this T cell receptor beta chain was determined in a study of beta chain features in type 1 diabetes. Study information: The number of sorted cells examined across all samples was around 98 million.

Reverse transcription of all isolated RNA meant that expressed TCRB transcripts were sequenced. Profiled with immunoSEQ multiplex PCR; TCRdb holds only in-frame clones, not every one. The sample gives about 150,000 clones, about 8.5% of which show up once; 0.65% is in the top ten. Study findings and constraints: TCRB repertoires of naive, central memory and Treg cells appeared more similar among patients than among healthy donors. The study found fewer insertions and more deletions at VDJ junctions in type 1 diabetes patients. TCRB CDR3s from Type 1 diabetes patients were moderately but significantly shorter in all four CD4+ subsets.

This clone was detected only a few times. As yet, its antigen is unknown. The CDR3 totals 15 residues. This TCR came from a young man in good health. The sequenced sample consisted of central memory CD4+ T cells from blood. The chain uses TRBV21-1 and TRBJ1-1. TRBV21-1 is assigned pseudogene status. The CDR3 reads CASRYFRGANTEAFF. CDR3 DNA: TGTGCCAGCAGATACTTTCGCGGCGCGAACACTGAAGCTTTCTTT.